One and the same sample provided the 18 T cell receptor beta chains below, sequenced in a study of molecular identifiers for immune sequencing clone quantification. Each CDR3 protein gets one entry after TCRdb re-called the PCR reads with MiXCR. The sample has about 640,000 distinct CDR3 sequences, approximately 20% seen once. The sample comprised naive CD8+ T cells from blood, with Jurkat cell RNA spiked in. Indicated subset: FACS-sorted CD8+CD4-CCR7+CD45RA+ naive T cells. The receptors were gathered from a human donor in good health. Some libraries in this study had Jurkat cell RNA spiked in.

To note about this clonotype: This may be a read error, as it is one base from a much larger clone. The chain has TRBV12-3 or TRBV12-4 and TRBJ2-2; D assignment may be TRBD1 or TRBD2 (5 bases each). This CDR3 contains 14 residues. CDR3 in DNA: TGTGCCGGCAGTTTTTCGGGGCGAACCGGGGAGCTGTTTTTT. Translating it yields CAGSFSGRTGELFF.

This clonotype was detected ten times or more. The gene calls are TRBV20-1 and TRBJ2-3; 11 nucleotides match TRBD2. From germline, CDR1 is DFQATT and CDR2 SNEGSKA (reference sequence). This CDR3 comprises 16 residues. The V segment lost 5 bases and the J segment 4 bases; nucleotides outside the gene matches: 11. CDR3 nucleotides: TGCAGTGCTTCCGAAGGGCTAGCGGGGGGCCCAGATACGCAGTATTTT. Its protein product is CSASEGLAGGPDTQYF.

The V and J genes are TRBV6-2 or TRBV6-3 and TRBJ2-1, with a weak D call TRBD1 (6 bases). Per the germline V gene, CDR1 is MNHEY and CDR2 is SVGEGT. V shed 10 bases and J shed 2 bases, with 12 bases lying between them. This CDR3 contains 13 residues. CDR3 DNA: TGTGCCACCGACGGACAGACCTACAATGAGCAGTTCTTC. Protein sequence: CATDGQTYNEQFF.

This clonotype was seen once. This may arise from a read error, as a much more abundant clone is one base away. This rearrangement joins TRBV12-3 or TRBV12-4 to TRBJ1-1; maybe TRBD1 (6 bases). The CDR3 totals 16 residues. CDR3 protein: CASRPRQVLMNTEALF. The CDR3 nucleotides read TGTGCCAGCAGACCAAGACAGGTCCTCATGAACACTGAAGCTCTCTTT.

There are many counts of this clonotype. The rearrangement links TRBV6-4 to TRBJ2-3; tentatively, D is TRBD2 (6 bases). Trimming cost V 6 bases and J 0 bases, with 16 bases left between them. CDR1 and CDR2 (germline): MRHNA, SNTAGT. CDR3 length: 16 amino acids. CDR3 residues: CASSQAGSSSTDTQYF. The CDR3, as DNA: TGTGCCAGCAGCCAGGCGGGGAGCTCTAGCACAGATACGCAGTATTTT.

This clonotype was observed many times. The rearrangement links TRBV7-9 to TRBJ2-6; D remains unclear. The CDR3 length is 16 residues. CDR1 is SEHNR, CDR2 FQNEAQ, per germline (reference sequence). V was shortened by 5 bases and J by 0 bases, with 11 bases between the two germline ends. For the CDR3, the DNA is TGTGCCAGCAGCCCCATTCTTATCTCTGGGGCCAACGTCCTGACTTTC. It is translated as CASSPILISGANVLTF.

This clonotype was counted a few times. CDR3 residues: CASGLGARNGTGGVHSYEQYF. Here the CDR3 DNA reads TGTGCTAGTGGTTTGGGCGCCCGGAACGGGACAGGGGGCGTCCACTCCTACGAGCAGTACTTC. The rearrangement links TRBV12-5 to TRBJ2-7, with 12 nucleotides matching TRBD1. Per germline, CDR1 LGHNT and CDR2 FRNRAP. The V gene end was trimmed by 1 base and the J gene end by 0 bases; junction bases not matched to a gene: 16. There are 21 residues in the CDR3.

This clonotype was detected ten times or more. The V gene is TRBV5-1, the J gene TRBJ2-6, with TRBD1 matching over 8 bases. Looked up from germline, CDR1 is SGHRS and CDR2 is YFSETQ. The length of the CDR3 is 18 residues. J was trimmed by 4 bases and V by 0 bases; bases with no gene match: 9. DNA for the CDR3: TGCGCCAGCAGCTTGGAGGCAGGGGGCGGATCAGGGGCCAACGTCCTGACTTTC. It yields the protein CASSLEAGGGSGANVLTF.

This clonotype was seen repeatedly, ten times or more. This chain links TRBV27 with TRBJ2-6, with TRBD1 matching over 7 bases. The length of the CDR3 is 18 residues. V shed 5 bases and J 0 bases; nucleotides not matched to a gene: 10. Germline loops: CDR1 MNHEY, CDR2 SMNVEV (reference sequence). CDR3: CASSRQTGIPSGANVLTF. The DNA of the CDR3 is TGTGCCAGCAGTAGACAGACAGGGATACCCTCTGGGGCCAACGTCCTGACTTTC. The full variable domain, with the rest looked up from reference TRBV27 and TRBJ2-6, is EAQVTQNPRYLITVTGKKLTVTCSQNMNHEYMSWYRQDPGLGLRQIYYSMNVEVTDKGDVPEGYKVSRKEKRNFPLILESPSPNQTSLYFCASSRQTGIPSGANVLTFGAGSRLTVL.

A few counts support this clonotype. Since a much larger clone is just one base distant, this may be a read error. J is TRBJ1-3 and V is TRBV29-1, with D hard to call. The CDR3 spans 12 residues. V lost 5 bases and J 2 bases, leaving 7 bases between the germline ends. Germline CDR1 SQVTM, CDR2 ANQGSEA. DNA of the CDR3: TGCAGCGTTATAACAGCTGGAAACACCATATATTTT. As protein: CSVITAGNTIYF.

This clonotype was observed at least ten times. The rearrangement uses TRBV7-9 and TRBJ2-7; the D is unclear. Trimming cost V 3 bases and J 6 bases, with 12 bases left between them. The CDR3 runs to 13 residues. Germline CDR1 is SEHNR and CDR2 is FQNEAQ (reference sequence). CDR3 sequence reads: CASSLAQSREQYF. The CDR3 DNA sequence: TGTGCCAGCAGCTTGGCCCAGTCTCGCGAGCAGTACTTC.

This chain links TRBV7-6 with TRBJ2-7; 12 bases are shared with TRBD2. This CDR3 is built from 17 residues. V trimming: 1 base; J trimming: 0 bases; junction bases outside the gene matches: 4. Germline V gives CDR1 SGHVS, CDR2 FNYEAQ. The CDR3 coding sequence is TGTGCCAGCAGCTTAGGGGTGACTAGCGGGAGCTCCTACGAGCAGTACTTC. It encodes CASSLGVTSGSSYEQYF.

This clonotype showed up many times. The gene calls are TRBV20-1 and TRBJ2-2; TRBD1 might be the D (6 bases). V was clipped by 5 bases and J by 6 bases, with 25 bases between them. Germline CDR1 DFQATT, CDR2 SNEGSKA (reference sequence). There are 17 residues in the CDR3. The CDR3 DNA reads TGCAGTGCTCACAAACAGGGCCACCCCAACCTTGCCGGGGAGCTGTTTTTT. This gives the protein CSAHKQGHPNLAGELFF.

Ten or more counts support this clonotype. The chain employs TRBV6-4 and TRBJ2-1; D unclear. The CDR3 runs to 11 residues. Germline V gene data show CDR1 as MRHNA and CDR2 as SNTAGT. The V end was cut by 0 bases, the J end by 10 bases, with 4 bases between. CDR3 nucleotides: TGTGCCAGCAGTGACTCAGGGGAGCAGTTCTTC. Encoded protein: CASSDSGEQFF.

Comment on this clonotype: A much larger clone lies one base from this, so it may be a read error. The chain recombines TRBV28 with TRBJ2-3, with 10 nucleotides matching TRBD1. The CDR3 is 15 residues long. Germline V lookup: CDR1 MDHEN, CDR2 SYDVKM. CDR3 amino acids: CASSLMTGGLDTRYF. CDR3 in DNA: TGTGCCAGCAGTTTAATGACAGGGGGCCTAGATACGCGGTATTTT.

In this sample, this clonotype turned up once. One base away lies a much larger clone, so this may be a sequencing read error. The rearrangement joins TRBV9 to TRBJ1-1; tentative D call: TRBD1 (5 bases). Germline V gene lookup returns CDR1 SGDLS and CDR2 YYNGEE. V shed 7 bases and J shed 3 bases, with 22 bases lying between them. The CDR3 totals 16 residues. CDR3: CASAHNGQGDYTEAFF. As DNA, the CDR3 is TGTGCCAGCGCCCATAACGGGCAGGGTGATTACACTGAAGCTTTCTTT.

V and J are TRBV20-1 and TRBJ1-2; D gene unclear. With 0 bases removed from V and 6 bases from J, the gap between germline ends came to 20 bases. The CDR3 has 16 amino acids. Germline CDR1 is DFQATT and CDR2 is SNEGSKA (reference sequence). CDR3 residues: CSARDVPTKRENGYTF. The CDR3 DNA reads TGCAGTGCTAGAGATGTCCCGACTAAGAGGGAGAATGGCTACACCTTC.

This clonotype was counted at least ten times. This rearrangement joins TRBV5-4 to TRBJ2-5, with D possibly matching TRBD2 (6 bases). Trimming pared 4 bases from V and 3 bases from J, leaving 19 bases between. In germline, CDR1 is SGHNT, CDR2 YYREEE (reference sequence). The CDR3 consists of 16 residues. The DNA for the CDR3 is TGTGCCAGCAGCCCAGGACTCGCGGGGCGTAAAGAGACCCAGTACTTC. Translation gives CASSPGLAGRKETQYF. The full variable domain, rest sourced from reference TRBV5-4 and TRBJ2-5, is ETGVTQSPTHLIKTRGQQVTLRCSSQSGHNTVSWYQQALGQGPQFIFQYYREEENGRGNFPPRFSGLQFPNYSSELNVNALELDDSALYLCASSPGLAGRKETQYFGPGTRLLVL.